What follows are 8 T cell receptor beta chains derived from one specimen sequenced in a study of neurological immune-mediated disorders (dated by TCRdb to the late 2010s). Receptor libraries were prepared by 5' RACE. The data were produced on an Illumina HiSeq 2500. TCRdb reprocessed the public reads (quality trimming at Q25 with fastp, clone calling with MiXCR) and kept in-frame beta chains. Rows are unified per CDR3 protein, each entry keeping the most common DNA and genes. The sample records 78,000 or so distinct CDR3 sequences, just over 5% of which are singletons. Together, the top ten hold 2% to 2.5% of the sample. Sequenced sample: PBMCs. The receptors were gathered from a woman aged 25 to 45 with multiple sclerosis.

This clonotype was detected ten times or more. The genes are TRBV27 and TRBJ2-7; 7 nucleotides align to TRBD1. The CDR3 is made up of 13 amino acids. CDR1 is MNHEY, CDR2 SMNVEV, per germline (reference sequence). V shed 3 bases and J 4 bases; nucleotides not matched to a gene: 3. The CDR3 here is CASSFDRAYEQYF. CDR3 bases: TGTGCCAGCAGTTTCGACAGGGCTTACGAGCAGTACTTC.

The chain combines TRBV20-1 with TRBJ2-3; a possible D gene is TRBD2 (7 bases). Per germline, CDR1 DFQATT and CDR2 SNEGSKA (reference sequence). The CDR3 consists of 16 residues. Between the trimmed V and J ends, which lost 6 bases and 6 bases, there was a span of 25 bases. Here the CDR3 reads CSAQGTGGPGEDTQYF. As DNA, the CDR3 is TGCAGTGCCCAGGGGACCGGGGGGCCAGGGGAGGATACGCAGTATTTT.

This clonotype occurred many times. The CDR3 region is CASSLGVAGGHLYETQYF. CDR3 nucleotides: TGTGCCAGCAGTCTTGGGGTAGCGGGAGGACACCTCTACGAGACCCAGTACTTC. The chain joins TRBV6-5 to TRBJ2-5; 10 nucleotides align to TRBD2. There are 18 residues in the CDR3. Trimming took 5 bases from V and 5 from J; bases not matched to a gene: 17. The V gene's germline CDR1 is MNHEY and CDR2 SVGAGI.

To note about this clonotype: This may be a read error, as it is one base from a much larger clone. The chain couples TRBV6-5 to TRBJ2-1, with D possibly matching TRBD2 (6 bases). Trimming removed 4 bases from V and 6 bases from J, with 19 bases in between. CDR1 is MNHEY and CDR2 is SVGAGI in the germline V gene. This CDR3 comprises 16 residues. Here the CDR3 DNA reads TGTGCCAGCAGTTCCCGAAACCTAATAGCGGCCAATGAGCAGTTCTTC. This translates into CASSSRNLIAANEQFF.

This clonotype was observed a few times. V gene TRBV5-1 combines with J gene TRBJ2-2, with a tentative D call TRBD1 (5 bases). Per germline, CDR1 SGHRS and CDR2 YFSETQ. V dropped 0 bases and J dropped 5 bases, with 11 bases sitting between them. This CDR3 is 15 amino acids long. The CDR3 DNA sequence: TGCGCCAGCAGCTTGGAGGGGATGTCGACCGGGGAGCTGTTTTTT. This gives the protein CASSLEGMSTGELFF.

This clonotype was counted ten times or more. The chain couples TRBV10-1 to TRBJ2-3; 11 nucleotides match TRBD2. V trimming: 4 bases; J trimming: 5 bases; junction bases outside the gene matches: 8. CDR1 is WNHNN and CDR2 is SYGVQD in the germline V gene (reference sequence). CDR3 length: 16 residues. The CDR3 region is CASSGDTGLAEDTQYF. CDR3 bases: TGCGCCAGCAGTGGGGATACGGGACTAGCGGAAGATACGCAGTATTTT.

This clonotype was recorded many times. The rearrangement links TRBV6-5 to TRBJ2-1; TRBD1 matches 8 bases. CDR3 length: 17 residues. The germline V gene has CDR1 MNHEY and CDR2 SVGAGI. J lost 7 bases, V lost 1 base, and 12 bases had no gene match. As DNA, the CDR3 is TGTGCCAGCAGTTACTTGACCGCAGGGGGCGAAGAGAATGAGCAGTTCTTC. Translating it yields CASSYLTAGGEENEQFF.

The V call is TRBV6-1, the J call TRBJ2-6, with D unclear. The length of the CDR3 is 15 residues. V lost 3 bases and J lost 0, with 6 bases in between. CDR1 MNHNS and CDR2 SASEGT come from the germline V gene. The CDR3 region has the DNA TGTGCCAGCAGTGAGCCAAACTCTGGGGCCAACGTCCTGACTTTC. This translates into CASSEPNSGANVLTF.